This T cell receptor beta chain was captured in a study of cytomegalovirus exposure and HLA in healthy donors. Amplification used 60 Vbeta primers and 13 Jbeta primers. Produced via immunoSEQ multiplex PCR; TCRdb's table is partial and in-frame only. The sample lists about 130,000 clones; approximately 89% were seen once. CDR1 is PRHDT and CDR2 is FYEKMQ in the germline V gene (reference sequence). Trimming pared 3 bases from V and 4 bases from J, leaving 12 bases between. CDR3 size: 14 residues. General study results and limits: Later analysis demonstrated an association between a missense DCLRE1C variant and TCR beta V- and J-gene trimming. According to an earlier analysis, most TCR beta V segments yielded productive rearrangements about 87% or about 30% of the time.

Worth noting for this clone: Its antigen is not identified.

The source is a woman under 40 in good health and CMV-seropositive. The chain combines TRBV13 with TRBJ1-2; maybe TRBD1 (6 bases). What was sequenced was PBMCs. CDR3 amino acids: CASSFGGQIYGYTF. CDR3 bases: TGTGCCAGCAGCTTTGGCGGACAGATCTATGGCTACACCTTC.